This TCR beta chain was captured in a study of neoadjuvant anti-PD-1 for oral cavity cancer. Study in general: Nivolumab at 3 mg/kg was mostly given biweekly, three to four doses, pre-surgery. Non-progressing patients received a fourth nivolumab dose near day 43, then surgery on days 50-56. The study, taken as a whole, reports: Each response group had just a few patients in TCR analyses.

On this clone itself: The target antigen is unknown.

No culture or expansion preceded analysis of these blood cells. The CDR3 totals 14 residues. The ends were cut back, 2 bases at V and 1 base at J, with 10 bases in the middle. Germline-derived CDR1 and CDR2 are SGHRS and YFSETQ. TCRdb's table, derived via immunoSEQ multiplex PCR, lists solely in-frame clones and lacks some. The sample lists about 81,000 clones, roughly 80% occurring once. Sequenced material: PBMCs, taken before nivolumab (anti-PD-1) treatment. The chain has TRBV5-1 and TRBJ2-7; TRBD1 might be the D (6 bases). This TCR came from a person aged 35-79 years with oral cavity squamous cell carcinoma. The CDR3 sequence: CASSLGTPSYEQYF. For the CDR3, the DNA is TGCGCCAGCAGCTTAGGGACACCTTCCTACGAGCAGTACTTC.